Listed below are T cell receptor beta chains from one sample, sequenced in a study of CD8+ T cells in alopecia areata. Profiled with immunoSEQ multiplex PCR; TCRdb holds only in-frame clones, not every one. The profile covers about 150,000 clones, with around 55% appearing a single time and less than 20% taken by the ten largest. Sequencing used CD8+ T cells sorted from blood, obtained at week 0. The origin of the receptors is a human donor with alopecia areata. CDR3s include the opening cysteine and the closing phenylalanine or tryptophan. Fields, in order: CDR3 DNA, CDR3 protein, clone size, J gene, CDR3 length, D gene, V gene. The D gene is left open where the match is weak. Rows may omit the clone size; those that give it use once, few, many or a size class.

TGTGCCTGGAGCGTCGGGACAGGACAAGAGACCCAGTACTTC | CAWSVGTGQETQYF | few | TRBJ2-5 | 14 | TRBD1 | TRBV30
TGTGCCAGCAGCTTGGGCGACAGTGTTCCGAATGGCTACACCTTC | CASSLGDSVPNGYTF | NA | TRBJ1-2 | 15 | NA | TRBV5-6
TGTGCCAGTGATGGGGGTGAGCGGGGCACTGAAGCTTTCTTT | CASDGGERGTEAFF | NA | TRBJ1-1 | 14 | NA | TRBV9
TGTGCCTGGTGGACAGGGGCTGGGGCCAACGTCCTGACTTTC | CAWWTGAGANVLTF | NA | TRBJ2-6 | 14 | TRBD1 | TRBV30
TGCAGCGTTGGAGGGGGGGGAGCTTTCTTT | CSVGGGGAFF | few | TRBJ1-1 | 10 | NA | TRBV29-1
TGTGCCAGCAGCTTACTCGGAAGGGCCTACGAGCAGTACTTC | CASSLLGRAYEQYF | NA | TRBJ2-7 | 14 | NA | TRBV7-2
TGTGCCAGCTCCGGGACAGGGGCCTCTGAAGCTTTCTTT | CASSGTGASEAFF | NA | TRBJ1-1 | 13 | TRBD1 | TRBV9
TGTGCCTGGAGTCACGGACAGGGCAATCAGCCCCAGCATTTT | CAWSHGQGNQPQHF | NA | TRBJ1-5 | 14 | TRBD1 | TRBV30
TGTGCCTTAGGGACAGGGGGCCTCGACGAGCAGTACTTC | CALGTGGLDEQYF | NA | TRBJ2-7 | 13 | TRBD1 | TRBV30
TGCGCCAGCAGCCAAGAGAGGCAAGCAGAAGAGACCCAGTACTTC | CASSQERQAEETQYF | few | TRBJ2-5 | 15 | NA | TRBV4-3
TGTGCCAGCAGCCAACCGGGACAGGGGATGGATGGCTACACCTTC | CASSQPGQGMDGYTF | NA | TRBJ1-2 | 15 | TRBD1 | TRBV4-2
TGTGCCTGGAGTGGGGGCGGAAGAGGAGAGACCCAGTACTTC | CAWSGGGRGETQYF | NA | TRBJ2-5 | 14 | NA | TRBV30
TGTGCCAGTAGACAAGTTAATGAAAAACTGTTTTTT | CASRQVNEKLFF | few | TRBJ1-4 | 12 | NA | TRBV19
TGCGCCAGCAGCCGGCGGGGGAGCTACAATGAGCAGTTCTTC | CASSRRGSYNEQFF | NA | TRBJ2-1 | 14 | TRBD2 | TRBV4-3
TGCGCCAGCACGACAGGGAACACTGAAGCTTTCTTT | CASTTGNTEAFF | NA | TRBJ1-1 | 12 | NA | TRBV10-2
TGCGCCAGCAGCTTAAGGGGGACATTTACGGACGAGCAGTACTTC | CASSLRGTFTDEQYF | many | TRBJ2-7 | 15 | NA | TRBV5-1
TGTGCCAGCAGCTTCTCGCGGGGAATCTACAATGAGCAGTTCTTC | CASSFSRGIYNEQFF | NA | TRBJ2-1 | 15 | NA | TRBV7-9
TGTGCCAGCAGCCACAGCGGGGGGGCCGCAGATACGCAGTATTTT | CASSHSGGAADTQYF | NA | TRBJ2-3 | 15 | TRBD2 | TRBV7-3
TGTGCCAGCAGCCAGCCGCCGACAGGAAATGAAGCTTTCTTT | CASSQPPTGNEAFF | few | TRBJ1-1 | 14 | NA | TRBV6-6
TGTGCCAGCAGTCCTACCGCCACGAGCGGGGGATCCTACAATGAGCAGTTCTTC | CASSPTATSGGSYNEQFF | once | TRBJ2-1 | 18 | TRBD2 | TRBV27
TGCGCCAGCAGCCCAACAGGCACTGAAGCTTTCTTT | CASSPTGTEAFF | few | TRBJ1-1 | 12 | NA | TRBV5-1
TGCGCCAGCAGCTTGCGAGGCGGGGGGATAGATACGCAGTATTTT | CASSLRGGGIDTQYF | NA | TRBJ2-3 | 15 | TRBD2 | TRBV4-3
TGTGCCAGCAATCCCAAGACAGATACGCAGTATTTT | CASNPKTDTQYF | NA | TRBJ2-3 | 12 | NA | TRBV2
TGTGCCAGCAGCTTAGCGGAGGGGGCGAGCACTGAAGCTTTCTTT | CASSLAEGASTEAFF | few | TRBJ1-1 | 15 | TRBD1 | TRBV7-9
TGCAGCGTTGATGAGGCTGAGCAGTTCTTC | CSVDEAEQFF | NA | TRBJ2-1 | 10 | NA | TRBV29-1
TGTGCCAGCATAGGAAGAAATGAGCAGTTCTTC | CASIGRNEQFF | NA | TRBJ2-1 | 11 | NA | TRBV27
TGTGCCAGCAGCTTGGGGAGCGAGGAAAAACTGTTTTTT | CASSLGSEEKLFF | NA | TRBJ1-4 | 13 | NA | TRBV13
TGTGCCAGCAGACAGGGGCGCCCGGGGAGCACAGATACGCAGTATTTT | CASRQGRPGSTDTQYF | once | TRBJ2-3 | 16 | TRBD1 | TRBV14
TGTGCCAGCAGTTTCGACAGCGACTTTAGTGTACCCCTCCACTTT | CASSFDSDFSVPLHF | few | TRBJ1-6 | 15 | NA | TRBV6-5
TGCGCCAGCAGCTTGGCCGGCGAAGGGAGATACTACGAGCAGTACTTC | CASSLAGEGRYYEQYF | NA | TRBJ2-7 | 16 | NA | TRBV5-1
TGTGCCTGGAGCATCGCATTAGGTACTGAAGCTTTCTTT | CAWSIALGTEAFF | NA | TRBJ1-1 | 13 | NA | TRBV30
TGCGCCAGCAGCCAAGTTTGGGCAGGGGAGTACGAGCAGTACTTC | CASSQVWAGEYEQYF | NA | TRBJ2-7 | 15 | NA | TRBV4-3
TGCGCCAGCAGCCAAGGAACACCGGGGAATTCACCCCTCCACTTT | CASSQGTPGNSPLHF | NA | TRBJ1-6 | 15 | NA | TRBV4-3
TGCGCCAGCAGCCAAGATGGGGGCAGATACAATGAGCAGTTCTTC | CASSQDGGRYNEQFF | NA | TRBJ2-1 | 15 | NA | TRBV4-3